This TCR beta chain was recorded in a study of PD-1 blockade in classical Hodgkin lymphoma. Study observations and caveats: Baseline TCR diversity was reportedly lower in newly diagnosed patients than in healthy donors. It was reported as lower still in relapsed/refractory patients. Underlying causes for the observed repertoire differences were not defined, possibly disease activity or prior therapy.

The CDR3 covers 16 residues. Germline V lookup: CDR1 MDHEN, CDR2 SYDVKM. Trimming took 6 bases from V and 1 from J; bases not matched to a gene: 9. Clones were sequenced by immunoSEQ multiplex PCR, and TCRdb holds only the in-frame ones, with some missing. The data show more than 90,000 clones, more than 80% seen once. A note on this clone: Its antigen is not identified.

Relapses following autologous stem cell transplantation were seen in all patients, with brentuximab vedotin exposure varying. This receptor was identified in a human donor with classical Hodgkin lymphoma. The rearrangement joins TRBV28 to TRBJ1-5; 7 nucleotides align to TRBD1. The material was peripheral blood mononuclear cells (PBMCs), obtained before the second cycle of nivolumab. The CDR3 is CASSPRQGMSNQPQHF. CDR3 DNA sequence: TGTGCCAGCAGCCCCAGACAGGGAATGAGCAATCAGCCCCAGCATTTT.